The T cell receptor (beta chain) under discussion was sequenced for a study of OX40 agonist ivuxolimab in advanced cancers. General observations from the study: Patients with a partial response at 0.1-3.0 mg/kg had among the lowest clonal expansion. Researchers report that CD8+ T cells had, on average, more expanded clones than CD4+. A proportion of nonresponders additionally exhibited low normalized T-cell clonal expansion.

Regarding this clone: The antigen is not known.

Some clones are missing from TCRdb's copy, which holds only in-frame ones; the method was immunoSEQ multiplex PCR. Of 30,000 to 35,000 clones in the sample, roughly four fifths were seen once. Source: CD4+ or CD8+ T cells sorted from blood, taken in a trial of the OX40 agonist ivuxolimab. This clonotype was sampled from an adult with an advanced solid tumor such as melanoma, head and neck, liver or kidney cancer.

This chain's CDR3 is CASSVGSQGFDSGNTIYF. Written as DNA, the CDR3 is TGTGCCAGCAGTGTGGGATCTCAGGGCTTCGACTCTGGAAACACCATATATTTT. The chain uses TRBV6-1 and TRBJ1-3, with TRBD1 as a possible D gene (5 bases). This CDR3 contains 18 residues. CDR1 and CDR2 (germline): MNHNS, SASEGT. Trimming took off 4 bases at V and 0 bases at J, with 19 bases between the two ends.